Below, 8 T cell receptor beta chains from the same sample are listed, as sequenced in a study of blood T cell repertoires in COVID-19. Clones were sequenced by immunoSEQ multiplex PCR, and TCRdb holds only the in-frame ones, with some missing. The sample shows approximately 60,000 clones, 79% of them seen only once. The sequenced material came from peripheral blood. All receptors derive from a woman older than 75 with active or convalescent COVID-19.

The chain carries TRBV7-9 and TRBJ2-3; D gene unclear. Germline CDR1 reads SEHNR; CDR2 reads FQNEAQ (reference sequence). The CDR3 extends over 16 amino acids. The V gene lost 2 bases and the J gene lost 0 bases, with 12 bases spanning the gap. The CDR3, as DNA: TGTGCCAGCAGCTTAATGCTAGATCTAAGCACAGATACGCAGTATTTT. It is translated as CASSLMLDLSTDTQYF.

V gene TRBV18 combines with J gene TRBJ2-6; TRBD1 agrees at 9 bases. The CDR3 runs to 19 residues. With 4 bases clipped from V and 0 bases from J, the junction kept 10 bases outside the gene matches. Germline-derived CDR1 and CDR2 are KGHSH and LQKENI. The CDR3 loop reads CASSLSTGGIASGANVLTF. The CDR3 DNA follows: TGTGCCAGCTCACTATCGACAGGGGGTATTGCCTCTGGGGCCAACGTCCTGACTTTC.

This clone was picked up a small number of times. The V call is TRBV27, the J call TRBJ1-2; 7 bases line up with TRBD1. Trimming removed 5 bases from V and 4 bases from J; junction bases left unmatched: 4. The CDR3 loop spans 13 amino acids. Looked up from germline, CDR1 is MNHEY and CDR2 is SMNVEV (reference sequence). The CDR3: CASSPRQGYGYTF. Here the CDR3 DNA reads TGTGCCAGCAGTCCACGACAGGGCTATGGCTACACCTTC.

The chain uses TRBV7-2 and TRBJ1-5; TRBD1 matches at 8 bases. This CDR3 comprises 16 residues. Germline lookup yields CDR1 SGHTA and CDR2 FQGNSA. V was pared by 1 base and J by 6 bases, with 8 bases of the junction left unmatched. The CDR3 spells CASSLVGQGVGQPQHF. DNA for the CDR3: TGTGCCAGCAGCTTAGTTGGACAGGGCGTCGGTCAGCCCCAGCATTTT.

The V call is TRBV7-9, the J call TRBJ1-6, with D perhaps matching TRBD1 (5 bases). This CDR3 contains 17 residues. Germline CDR1 reads SEHNR; CDR2 reads FQNEAQ (reference sequence). Trimming shortened V by 4 bases and J by 0 bases, and 13 bases separated the two germline ends. The CDR3 spells CASSSGHGGSYNSPLHF. DNA of the CDR3: TGTGCCAGCAGCTCCGGACACGGGGGCTCCTATAATTCACCCCTCCACTTT.

The chain joins TRBV27 to TRBJ1-6; 7 bases are a match to TRBD1. V shed 6 bases and J 9 bases; nucleotides not matched to a gene: 8. The CDR3 runs 14 residues. Germline lookup yields CDR1 MNHEY and CDR2 SMNVEV (reference sequence). The CDR3 protein is CASRTGQDTSPLHF. The DNA for the CDR3 is TGTGCCAGCAGGACAGGGCAGGATACTTCACCCCTCCACTTT.

This clone appeared a single time. CDR3 protein: CASGPGQRSTEAFF. In nucleotides, the CDR3 is TGTGCTAGTGGTCCGGGACAGAGGAGCACTGAAGCTTTCTTT. This chain uses TRBV12-5 with TRBJ1-1; 7 nucleotides line up with TRBD1. Trimming cost V 5 bases and J 4 bases; bases outside gene matches: 7. Germline loops: CDR1 LGHNT, CDR2 FRNRAP. CDR3 length equals 14 residues.

This chain links TRBV18 with TRBJ1-2; 7 nucleotides match TRBD1. There are 15 residues in the CDR3. V lost 6 bases and J lost 5; bases outside the gene matches: 12. The germline gives CDR1 KGHSH, CDR2 LQKENI. CDR3 nucleotides: TGTGCCAGCTCTCCCGGACAGGCCGGCGCTTATGGCTACACCTTC. Its protein is CASSPGQAGAYGYTF.